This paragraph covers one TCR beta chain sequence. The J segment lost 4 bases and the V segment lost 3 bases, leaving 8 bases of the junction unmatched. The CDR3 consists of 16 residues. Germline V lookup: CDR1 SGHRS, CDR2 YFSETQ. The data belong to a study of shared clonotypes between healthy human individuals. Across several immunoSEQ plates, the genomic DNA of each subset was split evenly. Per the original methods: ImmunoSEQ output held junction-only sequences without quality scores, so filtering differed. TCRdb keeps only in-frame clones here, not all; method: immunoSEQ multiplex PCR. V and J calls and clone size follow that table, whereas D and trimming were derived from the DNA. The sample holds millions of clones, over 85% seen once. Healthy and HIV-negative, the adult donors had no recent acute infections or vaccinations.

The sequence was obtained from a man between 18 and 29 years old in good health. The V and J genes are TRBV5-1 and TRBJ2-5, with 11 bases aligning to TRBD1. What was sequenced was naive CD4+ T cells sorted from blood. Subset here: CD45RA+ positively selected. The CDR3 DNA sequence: TGCGCCAGCAGCTCGGACAGGGGGCCGAGGGGAGAGACCCAGTACTTC. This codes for CASSSDRGPRGETQYF.